Below, 21 T cell receptor beta chains from the same sample are listed, as sequenced in a study of T cells after yellow fever vaccination. Using its own MiXCR run on the 5' RACE reads, TCRdb lists one record per CDR3 protein. Of over 300,000 distinct CDR3 sequences listed, around 6.8% were seen once; the top ten hold roughly a sixth. This sample comprised PBMCs, obtained more than 40 days after the first yellow fever vaccination. The receptors shown here come from a young man who received the YFV17D yellow fever vaccine.

This clonotype was picked up a small number of times. The CDR3 region is CASSLAGGAGELFF. CDR3 in DNA: TGTGCCAGCAGCTTAGCGGGCGGAGCCGGGGAGCTGTTTTTT. The chain recombines TRBV7-2 with TRBJ2-2; D is unresolved. Looked up from germline, CDR1 is SGHTA and CDR2 is FQGNSA. CDR3 length: 14 residues. The V end was cut by 0 bases, the J end by 6 bases, with 8 bases between. The full variable domain, completed using reference TRBV7-2 and TRBJ2-2, is GAGVSQSPSNKVTEKGKDVELRCDPISGHTALYWYRQSLGQGLEFLIYFQGNSAPDKSGLPSDRFSAERTGGSVSTLTIQRTQQEDSAVYLCASSLAGGAGELFFGEGSRLTVL.

This sequence joins TRBV12-3 or TRBV12-4 and TRBJ1-5; D unclear. The CDR3 has 14 amino acids. Trimming shortened V by 4 bases and J by 3 bases, and 10 bases separated the two germline ends. The CDR3 is CASSYQAFNQPQHF. CDR3 coding DNA: TGTGCCAGCAGTTATCAGGCTTTCAATCAGCCCCAGCATTTT.

This clonotype was seen many times. V gene TRBV20-1 combines with J gene TRBJ2-1, with D possibly TRBD2 on 7 matching bases. CDR1 is DFQATT and CDR2 is SNEGSKA in the germline V gene (reference sequence). The CDR3 runs 16 residues. With 4 bases removed from V and 2 bases from J, the gap between germline ends came to 18 bases. Written as DNA, the CDR3 is TGCAGTGCTAACCGCGGCGGGGGCCCGGCCTACAATGAGCAGTTCTTC. Amino acid sequence: CSANRGGGPAYNEQFF.

This clonotype appeared many times. CDR3 loop: CASSQSTGELFF. CDR3 in DNA: TGTGCCAGCTCACAAAGCACCGGGGAGCTGTTTTTT. The chain links TRBV18 to TRBJ2-2; no clear D. V shed 4 bases and J shed 4 bases, with 4 bases lying between them. This CDR3 is built from 12 residues. Per the germline V gene, CDR1 is KGHSH and CDR2 is LQKENI.

This chain connects TRBV5-1 to TRBJ1-1, with 9 bases fitting TRBD1. In germline, CDR1 is SGHRS, CDR2 YFSETQ. After removal of 1 base from V and 1 base from J, the junction contained 2 bases not matched to a gene. The CDR3 covers 15 residues. The CDR3 DNA follows: TGCGCCAGCAGCTTGACAGGGGGCTCGAACACTGAAGCTTTCTTT. Its protein product is CASSLTGGSNTEAFF.

This chain links TRBV6-1 with TRBJ1-1, with D possibly being TRBD1 (5 bases). Germline V gene lookup returns CDR1 MNHNS and CDR2 SASEGT. V was clipped by 10 bases and J by 1 base, with 16 bases between them. The CDR3 has 14 amino acids. The CDR3 nucleotides are TGTGCCACCTCGTTTAACGGACAGAACACTGAAGCTTTCTTT. The encoded protein is CATSFNGQNTEAFF.

The rearrangement uses TRBV11-2 and TRBJ2-3, with 9 bases matching TRBD2. The CDR3 extends over 18 amino acids. Germline V CDR1 and CDR2: SGHAT, FQNNGV. V lost 0 bases to trimming and J lost 4 bases; unmatched junction nucleotides: 11. CDR3 sequence (DNA): TGTGCCAGCAGCTTAGATATGCGGGGCGGGGGGGTTGCAGATACGCAGTATTTT. This sequence encodes CASSLDMRGGGVADTQYF.

This chain joins TRBV19 and TRBJ2-3, with D unclear. The V and J ends lost 3 bases and 4 bases respectively, with 8 bases between them. Germline assignment: CDR1 LNHDA and CDR2 SQIVND (reference sequence). The CDR3 is 13 amino acids. The CDR3, as DNA: TGTGCCAGTAGTATGGCACCTGCAGATACGCAGTATTTT. Its protein product is CASSMAPADTQYF.

In this sample, this clonotype turned up a few times. The gene calls are TRBV4-2 and TRBJ1-1; possibly TRBD1 for D (5 bases). The germline V and J ends were trimmed by 3 bases and 6 bases, with 20 bases remaining between them. This CDR3 has 16 residues. Germline V lookup: CDR1 LGHNA, CDR2 YNFKEQ. DNA of the CDR3: TGTGCCAGCAGCCAGGTAGGGGTTGGGGTACGGCCTGAAGCTTTCTTT. This translates into CASSQVGVGVRPEAFF.

This clonotype was observed many times. V gene TRBV28 combines with J gene TRBJ2-7; tentatively, D is TRBD1 (5 bases). The V and J ends lost 6 bases and 4 bases respectively, with 22 bases between them. This CDR3 spans 16 amino acids. The germline V gene has CDR1 MDHEN and CDR2 SYDVKM. The CDR3 sequence: CASSPELLDSPYEQYV. The CDR3 DNA follows: TGTGCCAGCAGCCCAGAACTCCTAGACAGTCCTTACGAGCAGTACGTC.

In regard to this clonotype: A read error may be the cause here, since a much bigger clone is one base away. The J gene is TRBJ1-4, the V gene TRBV7-2; a weak D match, TRBD1 (6 bases). The germline V gene has CDR1 SGHTA and CDR2 FQGNSA. This CDR3 spans 15 amino acids. V lost 4 bases and J 7 bases, leaving 16 bases between the germline ends. CDR3 loop: CASSSSQGRREKLFF. DNA for the CDR3: TGTGCCAGCAGCTCCTCACAGGGTCGGCGTGAAAAACTGTTTTTT.

The chain carries TRBV7-2 and TRBJ1-2, with D perhaps TRBD1 (5 bases). The CDR3 totals 16 residues. Germline V gives CDR1 SGHTA, CDR2 FQGNSA. V lost 1 base and J 3 bases, leaving 15 bases between the germline ends. The CDR3 loop is CASSLGGLGWDYGYTF. CDR3 sequence (DNA): TGTGCCAGCAGCTTAGGGGGCTTGGGTTGGGACTATGGCTACACCTTC.

This clonotype was observed a few times. The chain is built from TRBV7-9 and TRBJ1-1; no clear D. The CDR3 has 15 residues. V dropped 2 bases and J dropped 0 bases, with 10 bases sitting between them. Germline V CDR1 and CDR2: SEHNR, FQNEAQ (reference sequence). The CDR3 is CASSLSLGMNTEAFF. CDR3 coding DNA: TGTGCCAGCAGCTTATCTCTGGGAATGAACACTGAAGCTTTCTTT. Full variable domain (outside the CDR3, taken from reference TRBV7-9 and TRBJ1-1): DTGVSQNPRHKITKRGQNVTFRCDPISEHNRLYWYRQTLGQGPEFLTYFQNEAQLEKSRLLSDRFSAERPKGSFSTLEIQRTEQGDSAMYLCASSLSLGMNTEAFFGQGTRLTVV.

V is TRBV29-1 and J is TRBJ1-2; D ambiguous. The CDR3 runs to 12 residues. With 3 bases removed from V and 2 bases from J, the gap between germline ends came to 7 bases. Germline V gene sequence: CDR1 SQVTM, CDR2 ANQGSEA. CDR3 bases: TGCAGCGTTGACAGACAAAACTATGGCTACACCTTC. Amino acid sequence: CSVDRQNYGYTF.

This clonotype was detected a few times. V is TRBV20-1 and J is TRBJ2-3; D is perhaps TRBD2 (6 bases). V gave up 4 bases and J gave up 6 bases, with 20 bases separating them. Germline V gene lookup returns CDR1 DFQATT and CDR2 SNEGSKA (reference sequence). There are 15 residues in the CDR3. The CDR3 protein is CSATPGGPGADTQYF. CDR3 in DNA: TGCAGTGCTACCCCCGGGGGACCTGGGGCTGATACGCAGTATTTT.

The sample holds a few counts of this clonotype. This chain links TRBV20-1 with TRBJ2-4; D is perhaps TRBD1 (6 bases). CDR1 and CDR2 (germline): DFQATT, SNEGSKA (reference sequence). The V gene lost 4 bases and the J gene lost 8 bases, with 15 bases spanning the gap. The CDR3 runs to 13 residues. The CDR3 protein is CSATIGGNDIQYF. The CDR3 DNA reads as TGCAGTGCTACAATAGGGGGTAACGACATTCAGTACTTC.

This clonotype showed up just a few times. The chain combines TRBV7-8 with TRBJ2-2; D unresolved. This CDR3 contains 17 residues. The germline V gene has CDR1 SGHVS and CDR2 FQNEAQ. V shed 7 bases and J shed 4 bases, with 22 bases lying between them. CDR3 sequence: CASTSDPDGYRTGELFF. DNA for the CDR3: TGTGCCAGCACTTCCGATCCGGACGGCTACCGCACCGGGGAGCTGTTTTTT.

This clonotype was detected many times. The rearrangement joins TRBV5-1 to TRBJ2-2; perhaps TRBD2 as D (7 bases). The CDR3 has 17 residues. Germline loops: CDR1 SGHRS, CDR2 YFSETQ. V lost 0 bases to trimming and J lost 0 bases, with 12 bases between them. The CDR3 nucleotides read TGCGCCAGCAGCTTGGTTCTCGGGGGGCCGAACACCGGGGAGCTGTTTTTT. This codes for CASSLVLGGPNTGELFF. The full variable domain, its missing parts supplied by reference TRBV5-1 and TRBJ2-2, is KAGVTQTPRYLIKTRGQQVTLSCSPISGHRSVSWYQQTPGQGLQFLFEYFSETQRNKGNFPGRFSGRQFSNSRSEMNVSTLELGDSALYLCASSLVLGGPNTGELFFGEGSRLTVL.

At least ten counts were recorded for this clonotype. The chain employs TRBV12-3 or TRBV12-4 and TRBJ2-1; D is unresolved. V lost 1 base and J 10 bases, leaving 14 bases between the germline ends. The CDR3 has 14 amino acids. The CDR3 sequence is CASSLEALVREQFF. CDR3 nucleotide sequence: TGTGCCAGCAGTTTAGAGGCCCTCGTTAGGGAGCAGTTCTTC.

For the CDR3, the DNA is TGCGCCAGCAGCTTGGAGAGGGTAGGAAACACCGGGGAGCTGTTTTTT. Its translation is CASSLERVGNTGELFF. The chain employs TRBV5-1 and TRBJ2-2; TRBD2 is a possible D gene (5 bases). The V and J ends lost 0 bases and 2 bases respectively, with 11 bases between them. In germline, CDR1 is SGHRS, CDR2 YFSETQ. The CDR3 sequence is 16 residues long.

This clonotype was found many times. The rearrangement links TRBV7-9 to TRBJ1-4; D is uncertain. Germline values: CDR1 SEHNR, CDR2 FQNEAQ (reference sequence). This CDR3 is built from 12 residues. The V end lost 5 bases, the J end lost 8 bases, and 9 bases lay between the germline ends. The CDR3 sequence is CASSPVEEKLFF. CDR3 bases: TGTGCCAGCAGCCCGGTTGAGGAAAAACTGTTTTTT.